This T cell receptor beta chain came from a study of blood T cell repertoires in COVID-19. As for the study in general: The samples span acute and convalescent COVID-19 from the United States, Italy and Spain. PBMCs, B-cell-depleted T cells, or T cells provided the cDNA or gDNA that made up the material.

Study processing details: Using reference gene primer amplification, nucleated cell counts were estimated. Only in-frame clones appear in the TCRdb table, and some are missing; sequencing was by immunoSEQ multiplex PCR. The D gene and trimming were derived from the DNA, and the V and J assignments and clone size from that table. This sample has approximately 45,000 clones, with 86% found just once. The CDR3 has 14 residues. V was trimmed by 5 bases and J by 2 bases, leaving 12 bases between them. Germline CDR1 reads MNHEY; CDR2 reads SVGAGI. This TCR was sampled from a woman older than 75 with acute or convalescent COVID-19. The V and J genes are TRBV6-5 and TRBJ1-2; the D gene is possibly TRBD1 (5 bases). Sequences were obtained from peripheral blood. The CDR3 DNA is TGTGCCAGCAGTAATAACAGGCCGAACTATGGCTACACCTTC. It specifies CASSNNRPNYGYTF.